One and the same sample provided the 4 T cell receptor beta chains below, sequenced in a study of cytomegalovirus exposure and HLA in healthy donors. Vbeta (60) and Jbeta (13) primers were used in the PCR. Libraries were prepared by immunoSEQ multiplex PCR; TCRdb keeps only in-frame clonotypes and omits some of them. This table has roughly 120,000 clones, roughly 71% appearing once. Sequencing was done on a sample of PBMCs. The source of these receptors is a man aged 18 to 30 in good health and CMV-seropositive.

The chain carries TRBV14 and TRBJ1-2; tentatively, D is TRBD1 (6 bases). The CDR3 is 14 amino acids. Trimming pared 3 bases from V and 4 bases from J, leaving 12 bases between. CDR1 and CDR2 from the germline V gene are SGHDN and FVKESK. The CDR3 DNA is TGTGCCAGCAGCCAGGATGGACAGACCTATGGCTACACCTTC. Its protein product is CASSQDGQTYGYTF.

The genes are TRBV30 and TRBJ2-5; 7 nucleotides line up with TRBD1. This CDR3 region has 15 residues. Per the germline V gene, CDR1 is GTSNPN and CDR2 is SVGIG (reference sequence). V lost 0 bases to trimming and J lost 9 bases; unmatched junction nucleotides: 13. Here the CDR3 DNA reads TGTGCCTGGAGTGTAGGGACAGCGAAATCGGGGTCCCAGTACTTC. Protein sequence: CAWSVGTAKSGSQYF.

V and J are TRBV13 and TRBJ2-2; 8 bases agree with TRBD1. The length of the CDR3 is 15 residues. The V and J ends lost 5 bases and 6 bases, in that order; junction bases with no gene match: 8. Germline CDR1 is PRHDT and CDR2 is FYEKMQ (reference sequence). The CDR3 protein is CASSLRQGIAGELFF. CDR3 sequence (DNA): TGTGCCAGCAGCCTCCGACAGGGGATCGCCGGGGAGCTGTTTTTT.

The chain couples TRBV2 to TRBJ2-5; 12 positions agree with TRBD2. V trimming: 7 bases; J trimming: 5 bases; junction bases outside the gene matches: 14. The CDR3 has 17 amino acids. The V gene's germline CDR1 is SNHLY and CDR2 FYNNEI. The CDR3 DNA reads as TGTGCCAGCACTTCTAGCGGGGGGGCCCGGATCCGGGAGACCCAGTACTTC. This encodes CASTSSGGARIRETQYF.